This TCR beta chain was identified during a study of OX40 agonist ivuxolimab in advanced cancers. In the study overall: The dose-escalation cohort was around 83% male, with a mean age of 60 years, ranging roughly 20 to 90. Study-level points and caveats: At 0.1 to 3.0 mg/kg and by week 6, CD4+ and CD8+ T cells in the blood had expanded clonally. CD8+ T cells (on average) carried more expanded clones than CD4+ T cells.

For this clone: Its antigen is not identified.

CDR3 size: 14 residues. Trimming removed 1 base at V and 2 bases at J, with 8 bases between. Germline assignment: CDR1 SQVTM and CDR2 ANQGSEA. Clones were read by immunoSEQ multiplex PCR, and TCRdb kept only the in-frame ones, dropping some. The sample records tens of thousands of clones, about 87% being singletons. The sequence derives from an adult with an advanced solid tumor such as melanoma, head and neck, liver or kidney cancer. The chain uses TRBV29-1 and TRBJ2-2, with D possibly being TRBD1 (6 bases). The material was CD4+ or CD8+ T cells sorted from blood, obtained in a trial of the OX40 agonist ivuxolimab. The CDR3 protein is CSVEGTENTGELFF. The CDR3 DNA follows: TGCAGCGTTGAAGGGACAGAAAACACCGGGGAGCTGTTTTTT.